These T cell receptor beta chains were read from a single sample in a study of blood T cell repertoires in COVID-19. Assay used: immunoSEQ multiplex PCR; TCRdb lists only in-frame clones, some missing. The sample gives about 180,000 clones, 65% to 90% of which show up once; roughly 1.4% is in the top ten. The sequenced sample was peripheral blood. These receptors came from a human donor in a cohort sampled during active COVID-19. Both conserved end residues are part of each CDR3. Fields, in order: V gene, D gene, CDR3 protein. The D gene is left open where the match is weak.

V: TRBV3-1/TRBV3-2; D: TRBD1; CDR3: CASSHHRTTGASSPLHF
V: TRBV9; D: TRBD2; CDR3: CASSVLAGGPNEQFF
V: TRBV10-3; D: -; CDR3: CAISDPPTDNEQFF
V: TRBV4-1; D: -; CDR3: CASSLSKPSELGNTIYF
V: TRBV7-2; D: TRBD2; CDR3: CASSTLGTSGTYEQYF
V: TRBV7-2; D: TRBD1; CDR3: CASSLETGVAGYTF
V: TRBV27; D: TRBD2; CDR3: CASSPTDGRSSYNEQFF
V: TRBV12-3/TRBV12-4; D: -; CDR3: CASKGALNTEAFF
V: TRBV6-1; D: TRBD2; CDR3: CASSVTSGGAGNYNEQFF
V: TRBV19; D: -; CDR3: CASSIRGSTNEKLFF
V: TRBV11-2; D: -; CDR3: CASTQSTDTQYF
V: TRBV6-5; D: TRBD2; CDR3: CASRPPSSGYEQYF
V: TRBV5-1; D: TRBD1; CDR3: CASSLEWGQFEQYF
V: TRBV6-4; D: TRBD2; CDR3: CASSDSFSGRETGELFF
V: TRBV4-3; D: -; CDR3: CASSQDGSSGANVLTF
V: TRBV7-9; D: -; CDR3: CASSLGQPNTEAFF
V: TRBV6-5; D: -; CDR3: CASSYSPEYGYTF